Each of the 27 T cell receptor beta chains below was sequenced from the same sample in a study of CD4 and CD8 cells across lung adenocarcinoma regions. TCRdb used MiXCR to reprocess the PCR reads, holding one entry per CDR3 protein. The sample records some 16,000 distinct CDR3 sequences, over 50% being singletons. The sequenced sample consisted of CD8+ T cells from the center of a lung tumor. All receptors derive from a female donor with lung adenocarcinoma. The CD4 and CD8 labels of this study may be unreliable.

The chain joins TRBV6-1 to TRBJ2-6, with 9 bases matching TRBD1. V lost 9 bases to trimming and J lost 18 bases; unmatched junction nucleotides: 21. The CDR3 consists of 15 residues. Germline V CDR1 and CDR2: MNHNS, SASEGT. The CDR3 here is CASNPGQGKANVQTF. The CDR3 DNA reads as TGTGCCAGTAATCCGGGACAGGGAAAGGCCAACGTGCAGACTTTC.

This clonotype is medium-sized in the sample. This sequence joins TRBV6-7 and TRBJ2-1; D is ambiguous. The better agreement between TRBJ2-7 and the DNA end casts doubt on the J call. TRBV6-7 is identified as an open reading frame with a role that is uncertain. This CDR3 spans 13 amino acids. The CDR3 here is CASSYGLAYEQYF. The CDR3 DNA reads as TGTGCCAGCAGTTACGGTCTTGCTTACGAGCAGTACTTC.

V usage is TRBV6-1 and J usage is TRBJ2-7; D not resolved. The CDR3 length is 13 residues. The V and J ends lost 7 bases and 4 bases respectively, with 14 bases between them. Germline CDR1 reads MNHNS; CDR2 reads SASEGT. CDR3 loop: CASKANGAYEQYF. CDR3 coding DNA: TGTGCCAGCAAAGCGAACGGAGCATACGAGCAGTACTTC.

At least ten counts were recorded for this clonotype. CDR3 sequence (DNA): TGTGCCAGCAGTTTAGCGGACAGGGGGCTGTCGAAACTGTTTTTT. Its protein is CASSLADRGLSKLFF. V gene TRBV12-3 or TRBV12-4 combines with J gene TRBJ1-4; TRBD1 aligns across 11 bases. J gave up 11 bases and V 0 bases, and 5 bases lay outside the gene matches. This CDR3 is built from 15 residues.

This clonotype was seen repeatedly, ten times or more. This chain links TRBV30 with TRBJ2-7; 8 bases align to TRBD1. V was clipped by 1 base and J by 3 bases; unmatched bases: 5. Germline V lookup: CDR1 GTSNPN, CDR2 SVGIG (reference sequence). The CDR3 is made up of 14 amino acids. The CDR3 protein is CAWSGQGANYEQYF. CDR3 DNA: TGTGCCTGGAGTGGGCAGGGGGCGAACTACGAGCAGTACTTC.

This chain joins TRBV6-1 and TRBJ2-3; perhaps D is TRBD1 or TRBD2 (6 bases each). The better agreement between TRBJ2-7 and the DNA end casts doubt on the J call. The CDR3 totals 17 residues. Germline loops: CDR1 MNHNS, CDR2 SASEGT. The CDR3 DNA follows: TGTGCCAGCAGTGCGGGGGCCGGGGGCAGCGCCCAAGATACGCAGTACTTC. Translated: CASSAGAGGSAQDTQYF.

Many counts were recorded for this clonotype. V gene TRBV7-2 combines with J gene TRBJ2-7; D call uncertain. The CDR3 contains 16 residues. Germline CDR1 SGHTA, CDR2 FQGNSA. Trimming pared 5 bases from V and 1 base from J, leaving 18 bases between. DNA for the CDR3: TGTGCCAGCAGCCTCTGGGTTATGAGAGGTTCCTACGAGCAGTACTTC. Residues: CASSLWVMRGSYEQYF.

This clonotype was found a few times. This chain joins TRBV7-2 and TRBJ2-5; TRBD1 is a possible D gene (6 bases). The V gene lost 4 bases and the J gene lost 7 bases, with 10 bases spanning the gap. Germline V gene lookup returns CDR1 SGHTA and CDR2 FQGNSA. The CDR3 length is 12 residues. The DNA for the CDR3 is TGTGCCAGCAGCTGGGACATGGGGACCCAGTACTTC. Translating it yields CASSWDMGTQYF.

Points on this clonotype: Compared with germline, one end of the junction differs, possibly owing to a read error. The V gene is TRBV6-5, the J gene TRBJ2-4, with a tentative D call TRBD2 (6 bases). The CDR3 sequence is 16 residues long. Germline V gene lookup returns CDR1 MNHEY and CDR2 SVGAGI. In DNA form, the CDR3 reads TGTGCCAGCAGTTACGCGGGGCTGGGAGCCAAAAACATGCAGTACTTT. It specifies CASSYAGLGAKNMQYF.

The rearrangement links TRBV6-5 to TRBJ1-1, with 7 nucleotides matching TRBD1. V lost 6 bases to trimming and J lost 5 bases; unmatched junction nucleotides: 3. The CDR3 has 12 amino acids. Germline assignment: CDR1 MNHEY and CDR2 SVGAGI. CDR3 sequence reads: CASRTGVTEAFF. The CDR3 bases are TGTGCCAGCAGAACAGGGGTAACTGAAGCTTTCTTT.

This chain joins TRBV6-1 and TRBJ2-5, with a possible D match to TRBD2 (6 bases). The CDR3 runs to 16 residues. Trimming removed 6 bases at V and 2 bases at J, with 19 bases between. Germline V lookup: CDR1 MNHNS, CDR2 SASEGT. CDR3: CASRGPGVAGQETQYF. In DNA form, the CDR3 reads TGTGCCAGCAGGGGCCCGGGGGTCGCGGGGCAAGAGACCCAGTACTTC.

In its sample, this clonotype is medium-sized. The CDR3 DNA is TGTGCCAGCAGCCAAGCCGGACAGATCCAAGAGACCCAGTACTTC. Protein: CASSQAGQIQETQYF. The chain couples TRBV4-2 to TRBJ2-5; a possible D gene is TRBD1 (6 bases). The CDR3 contains 15 residues. The V gene lost 1 base and the J gene lost 1 base, with 10 bases spanning the gap. Germline V gene sequence: CDR1 LGHNA, CDR2 YNFKEQ.

This clonotype has only a few counts. An end of the junction does not agree with germline; a read error may underlie this. The rearrangement links TRBV6-1 to TRBJ1-2; the match to TRBD1 covers 12 bases. Germline V gives CDR1 MNHNS, CDR2 SASEGT. The CDR3 covers 15 residues. The CDR3 DNA sequence: TGTGCCAGCAGCGAAGCCGGGACAGGGGGCAATGGCTACACCTTC. This gives the protein CASSEAGTGGNGYTF.

J is TRBJ2-1 and V is TRBV10-1; D unresolved. Trimming stripped 2 bases from V and 9 bases from J, with 14 bases between. Per germline, CDR1 WNHNN and CDR2 SYGVQD (reference sequence). CDR3 length: 14 amino acids. The CDR3 bases are TGCGCCAGCAGTGAGAATTTGCTCTTTGGTGAGCAGTTCTTC. Translated, it gives CASSENLLFGEQFF.

In its sample, this clonotype was seen many times. V gene TRBV4-2 combines with J gene TRBJ2-1, with D tentatively TRBD1 (6 bases). Germline loops: CDR1 LGHNA, CDR2 YNFKEQ. The CDR3 is made up of 12 amino acids. V dropped 5 bases and J dropped 8 bases, with 10 bases sitting between them. The CDR3 spells CASSFRGDEQFF. The CDR3 region has the DNA TGTGCCAGCAGCTTCAGGGGTGATGAGCAGTTCTTC.

A note on this clonotype: The junction differs from germline at one of its ends, possibly a read error. This rearrangement joins TRBV10-1 to TRBJ2-5; either TRBD1 or TRBD2 may supply D (6 bases each). The CDR3 spans 14 residues. CDR1 and CDR2 from the germline V gene are WNHNN and SYGVQD (reference sequence). CDR3 DNA: TGCGCCAGCAGCGGGGGCAGTAACCAAGAGACCCAGTATTTC. Its protein is CASSGGSNQETQYF.

This clonotype has only a few counts. The chain is built from TRBV27 and TRBJ2-3; D remains ambiguous. CDR1 and CDR2 (germline): MNHEY, SMNVEV (reference sequence). The V gene lost 2 bases and the J gene lost 3 bases, with 6 bases spanning the gap. The CDR3 is 13 residues long. CDR3 DNA: TGTGCCAGCAGTTTAAACCCTACAGATACGCAGTATTTT. Protein product: CASSLNPTDTQYF.

This clonotype was counted at least ten times. DNA for the CDR3: TGTGCCAGCAGGTTAGACAGAAACTATGGCTACACCTTC. Its protein product is CASRLDRNYGYTF. The chain has TRBV6-5 and TRBJ1-2, with D perhaps matching TRBD1 (5 bases). Trimming cost V 6 bases and J 2 bases, with 10 bases left between them. CDR3 size: 13 residues. Germline-derived CDR1 and CDR2 are MNHEY and SVGAGI.

The genes are TRBV10-1 and TRBJ2-4; possible D gene TRBD2, 5 bases. V lost 0 bases to trimming and J lost 13 bases, with 22 bases between them. This CDR3 comprises 16 residues. Germline V CDR1 and CDR2: WNHNN, SYGVQD (reference sequence). The DNA of the CDR3 is TGCGCCAGCAGTGAGTCGGGAAGCGTGGGGTCCGGGAAACAGTACTTC. Its protein is CASSESGSVGSGKQYF.

The gene calls are TRBV6-1 and TRBJ2-3; TRBD2 matches at 13 bases. The germline V gene encodes CDR1 MNHNS and CDR2 SASEGT. The CDR3 is 17 amino acids. V lost 6 bases, J lost 5 bases, and 11 bases stayed unmatched. This CDR3 reads CASSRRLAGGAKDTQYF. In nucleotides, the CDR3 is TGTGCCAGCAGCCGCCGACTAGCGGGGGGAGCCAAAGATACGCAGTATTTT.

The J gene is TRBJ2-5, the V gene TRBV6-1; D tentatively fits TRBD1 or TRBD2 (5 bases each). Germline CDR1 reads MNHNS; CDR2 reads SASEGT. The V and J ends lost 4 bases and 0 bases respectively, with 18 bases between them. This CDR3 has 17 amino acids. CDR3 DNA: TGTGCCAGCAGTGCGGGGCTCGCAGGCCCTGACCAAGAGACCCAGTACTTC. It codes for CASSAGLAGPDQETQYF.

Comments on this clonotype: Compared with germline, one end of the junction differs, possibly owing to a read error. This chain uses TRBV6-1 with TRBJ2-3; TRBD2 is a possible D gene (7 bases). CDR3 length: 14 residues. Germline V CDR1 and CDR2: MNHNS, SASEGT. This CDR3 reads CASTGPGGTDTQYF. Here the CDR3 DNA reads TGTGCCAGCACGGGGCCGGGGGGCACAGATACGCAGTACTTT.

About this clonotype: A read error is likely, as this CDR3 ends without the conserved phenylalanine or tryptophan. The limits of the CDR3 on the DNA are not certain, so only TCRdb's listed CDR3 is given. The V and J genes are TRBV7-9 and TRBJ2-1. The germline V gene has CDR1 SEHNR and CDR2 FQNEAQ (reference sequence). Both ends counted, the CDR3 spans 8 residues. Here the CDR3 reads CASSFRKP.

The chain couples TRBV6-1 to TRBJ2-5; 10 positions match TRBD2. V gave up 6 bases and J gave up 0 bases; unmatched junction bases: 7. The CDR3 covers 16 residues. Germline V lookup: CDR1 MNHNS, CDR2 SASEGT. The CDR3: CASRASGGRNQETQYF. The CDR3 bases are TGTGCCAGCAGGGCTAGCGGGGGCCGTAACCAAGAGACCCAGTACTTC.

V and J are TRBV6-5 and TRBJ1-1, with 8 nucleotides matching TRBD1. V lost 4 bases to trimming and J lost 1 base; unmatched junction nucleotides: 8. CDR3 length equals 16 residues. Germline V gene data show CDR1 as MNHEY and CDR2 as SVGAGI. The CDR3 region has the DNA TGTGCCAGCAGTTTAAGACAGGGGAGGGGGAACACTGAAGCTTTCTTT. Amino acid sequence: CASSLRQGRGNTEAFF.

A note on this clonotype: Just one base apart from a much larger clone, this may be a read error. V usage is TRBV27 and J usage is TRBJ2-2, with unresolved D. Looked up from germline, CDR1 is MNHEY and CDR2 is SMNVEV (reference sequence). Trimming took 8 bases from V and 0 from J, leaving 4 bases between them. CDR3 size: 12 residues. The DNA of the CDR3 is TGTGCCAGCCAAGCGAACACCGGGGAGCTGTTTTTT. Residues: CASQANTGELFF.

The rearrangement links TRBV6-1 to TRBJ2-4; TRBD2 agrees at 10 bases. The CDR3 length is 15 residues. Germline V gives CDR1 MNHNS, CDR2 SASEGT. Unmatched junction bases numbered 14, after V lost 5 bases and J lost 13 bases. The CDR3 DNA follows: TGTGCCAGCAGTCCGAGCGGGGGGGGAAAAGACACGCAGTACTTC. Translated, it gives CASSPSGGGKDTQYF.